The sequence of this T cell receptor (beta chain) was determined in a study of blood T cell repertoires in COVID-19. Trimming left V 1 base short and J 0 bases short, with 10 bases between. The CDR3 is 15 amino acids. Germline V gene lookup returns CDR1 SGHVS and CDR2 FQNEAQ. The method was immunoSEQ multiplex PCR; TCRdb's version includes in-frame clones alone and lacks a portion of them. In the table there are fewer than 150,000 clones, roughly 80% of which are singletons. This TCR came from a woman aged 45-65 years with acute or convalescent COVID-19. Specimen: peripheral blood. This chain uses TRBV7-8 with TRBJ2-7; the D gene is possibly TRBD1 (5 bases). DNA for the CDR3: TGTGCCAGCAGCTTAGGGGGCTTTAGCTCCTACGAGCAGTACTTC. It yields the protein CASSLGGFSSYEQYF. Filled out from reference TRBV7-8 and TRBJ2-7, the complete variable domain reads GAGVSQSPRYKVAKRGQDVALRCDPISGHVSLFWYQQALGQGPEFLTYFQNEAQLDKSGLPSDRFFAERPEGSVSTLKIQRTQQEDSAVYLCASSLGGFSSYEQYFGPGTRLTVT.